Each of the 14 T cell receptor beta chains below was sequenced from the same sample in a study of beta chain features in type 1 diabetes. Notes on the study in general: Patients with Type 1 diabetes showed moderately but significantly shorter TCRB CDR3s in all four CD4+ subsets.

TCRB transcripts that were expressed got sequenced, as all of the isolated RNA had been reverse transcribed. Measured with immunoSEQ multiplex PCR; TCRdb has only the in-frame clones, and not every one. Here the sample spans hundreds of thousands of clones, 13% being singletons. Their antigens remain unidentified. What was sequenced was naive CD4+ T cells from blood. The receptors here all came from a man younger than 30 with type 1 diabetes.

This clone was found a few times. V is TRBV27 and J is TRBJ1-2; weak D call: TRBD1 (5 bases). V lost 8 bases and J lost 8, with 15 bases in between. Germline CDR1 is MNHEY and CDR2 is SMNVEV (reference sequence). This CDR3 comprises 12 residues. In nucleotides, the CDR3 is TGTGCCAGCCGAGGCGGTAGGGGCGGCTACACCTTC. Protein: CASRGGRGGYTF.

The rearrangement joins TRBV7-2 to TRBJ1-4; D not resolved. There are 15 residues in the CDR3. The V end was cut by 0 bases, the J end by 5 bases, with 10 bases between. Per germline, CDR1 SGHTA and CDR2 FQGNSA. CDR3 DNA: TGTGCCAGCAGCTTAGCCCCCGTTGGGAATGAAAAACTGTTTTTT. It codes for CASSLAPVGNEKLFF.

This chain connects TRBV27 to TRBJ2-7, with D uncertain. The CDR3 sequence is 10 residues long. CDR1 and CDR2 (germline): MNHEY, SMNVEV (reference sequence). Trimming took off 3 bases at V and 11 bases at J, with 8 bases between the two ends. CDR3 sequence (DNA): TGTGCCAGCAGTTTGACGAAGGAGTACTTC. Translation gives CASSLTKEYF.

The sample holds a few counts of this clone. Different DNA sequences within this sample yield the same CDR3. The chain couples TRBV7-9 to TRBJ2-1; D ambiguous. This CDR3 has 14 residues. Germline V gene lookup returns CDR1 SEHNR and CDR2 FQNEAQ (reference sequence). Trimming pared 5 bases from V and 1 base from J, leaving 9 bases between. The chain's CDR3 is CASSLSGSYNEQFF. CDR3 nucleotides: TGTGCCAGCAGCCTCTCCGGGTCCTACAATGAGCAGTTCTTC.

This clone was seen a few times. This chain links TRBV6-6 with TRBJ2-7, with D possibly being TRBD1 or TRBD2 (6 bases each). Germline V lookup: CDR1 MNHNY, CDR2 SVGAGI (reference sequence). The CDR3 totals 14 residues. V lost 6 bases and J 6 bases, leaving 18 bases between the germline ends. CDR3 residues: CASSHPPQGGEQYF. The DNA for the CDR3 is TGTGCCAGCAGCCACCCCCCACAGGGAGGCGAGCAGTACTTC.

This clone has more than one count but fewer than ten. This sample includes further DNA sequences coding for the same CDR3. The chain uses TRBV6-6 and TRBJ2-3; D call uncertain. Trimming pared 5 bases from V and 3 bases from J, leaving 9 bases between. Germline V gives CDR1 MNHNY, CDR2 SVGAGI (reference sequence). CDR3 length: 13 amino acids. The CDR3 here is CASSRLGTDTQYF. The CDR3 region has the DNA TGTGCCAGCAGTCGACTCGGAACAGATACGCAGTATTTT.

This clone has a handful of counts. CDR3 coding DNA: TGTGCCAGCAGCGTAGAGAGGGGAGATACGCAGTATTTT. Its protein is CASSVERGDTQYF. The V call is TRBV9, the J call TRBJ2-3; D is perhaps TRBD1 or TRBD2 (5 bases each). V shed 0 bases and J shed 5 bases, with 7 bases lying between them. The CDR3 is 13 amino acids. Looked up from germline, CDR1 is SGDLS and CDR2 is YYNGEE.

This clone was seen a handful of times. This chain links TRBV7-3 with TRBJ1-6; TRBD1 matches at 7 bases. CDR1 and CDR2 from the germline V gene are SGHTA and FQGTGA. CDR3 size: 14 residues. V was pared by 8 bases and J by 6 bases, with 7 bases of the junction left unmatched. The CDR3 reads CASASQGGNSPLHF. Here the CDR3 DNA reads TGTGCCAGCGCGAGTCAGGGGGGTAATTCACCCCTCCACTTT. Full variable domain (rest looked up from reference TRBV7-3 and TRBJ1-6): GAGVSQTPSNKVTEKGKYVELRCDPISGHTALYWYRQSLGQGPEFLIYFQGTGAADDSGLPNDRFFAVRPEGSVSTLKIQRTERGDSAVYLCASASQGGNSPLHFGNGTRLTVT.

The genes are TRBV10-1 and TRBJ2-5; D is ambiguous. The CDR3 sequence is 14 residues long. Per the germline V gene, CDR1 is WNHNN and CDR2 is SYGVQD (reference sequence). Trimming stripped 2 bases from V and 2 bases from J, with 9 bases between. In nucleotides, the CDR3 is TGCGCCAGCAGTGAGGGGCCAGCTCAAGAGACCCAGTACTTC. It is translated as CASSEGPAQETQYF.

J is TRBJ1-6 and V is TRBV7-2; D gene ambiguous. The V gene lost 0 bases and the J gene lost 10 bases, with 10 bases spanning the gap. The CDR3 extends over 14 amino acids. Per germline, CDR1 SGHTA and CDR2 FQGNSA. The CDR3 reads CASSLAPGGSPLHF. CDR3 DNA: TGTGCCAGCAGCTTAGCGCCCGGCGGATCACCCCTCCACTTT.

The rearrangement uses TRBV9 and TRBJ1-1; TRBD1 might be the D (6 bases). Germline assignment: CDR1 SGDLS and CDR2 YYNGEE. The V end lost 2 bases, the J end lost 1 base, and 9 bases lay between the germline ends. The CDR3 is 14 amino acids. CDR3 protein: CASSVGAENTEAFF. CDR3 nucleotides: TGTGCCAGCAGCGTGGGGGCCGAGAACACTGAAGCTTTCTTT. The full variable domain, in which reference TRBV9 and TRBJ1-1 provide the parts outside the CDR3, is DSGVTQTPKHLITATGQRVTLRCSPRSGDLSVYWYQQSLDQGLQFLIQYYNGEERAKGNILERFSAQQFPDLHSELNLSSLELGDSALYFCASSVGAENTEAFFGQGTRLTVV.

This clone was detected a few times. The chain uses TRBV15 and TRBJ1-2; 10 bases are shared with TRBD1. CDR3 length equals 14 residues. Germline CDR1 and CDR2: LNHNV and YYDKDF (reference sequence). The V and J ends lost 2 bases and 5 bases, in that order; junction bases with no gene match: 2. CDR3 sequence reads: CATSRPGQGYGYTF. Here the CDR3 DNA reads TGTGCCACCAGCAGACCGGGACAGGGGTATGGCTACACCTTC.

CDR3 coding DNA: TGTGCCAGCAGCCATGGACCTAGCGGGGGCTTACTCAATACGCAGTATTTT. It yields the protein CASSHGPSGGLLNTQYF. J is TRBJ2-3 and V is TRBV14, with TRBD2 matching over 10 bases. Germline CDR1 SGHDN, CDR2 FVKESK. Germline trimming cut 3 bases from V and 7 bases from J; bases unmatched to any gene: 13. There are 17 residues in the CDR3.

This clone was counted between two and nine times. The CDR3 loop reads CASSIRRDYTGELFF. The CDR3, as DNA: TGTGCCAGTAGTATCCGCAGGGATTACACCGGGGAGCTGTTTTTT. The V gene is TRBV19, the J gene TRBJ2-2, with D possibly being TRBD1 (5 bases). Looked up from germline, CDR1 is LNHDA and CDR2 is SQIVND (reference sequence). The V end was cut by 3 bases, the J end by 3 bases, with 11 bases between. This CDR3 comprises 15 residues.